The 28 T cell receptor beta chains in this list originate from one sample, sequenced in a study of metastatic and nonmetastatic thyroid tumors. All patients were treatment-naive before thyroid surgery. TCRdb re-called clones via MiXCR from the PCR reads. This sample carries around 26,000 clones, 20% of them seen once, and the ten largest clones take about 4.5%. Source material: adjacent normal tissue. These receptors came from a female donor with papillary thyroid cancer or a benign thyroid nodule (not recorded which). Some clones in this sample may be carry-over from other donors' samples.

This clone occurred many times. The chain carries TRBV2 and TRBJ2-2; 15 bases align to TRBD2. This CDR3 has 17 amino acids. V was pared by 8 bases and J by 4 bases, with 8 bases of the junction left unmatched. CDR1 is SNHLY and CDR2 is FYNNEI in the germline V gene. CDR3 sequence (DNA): TGTGCCAGCCGTGGTGGACTAGCGGGAGGGGGCACCGGGGAGCTGTTTTTT. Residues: CASRGGLAGGGTGELFF. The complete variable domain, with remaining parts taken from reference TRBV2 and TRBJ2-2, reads EPEVTQTPSHQVTQMGQEVILRCVPISNHLYFYWYRQILGQKVEFLVSFYNNEISEKSEIFDDQFSVERPDGSNFTLKIRSTKLEDSAMYFCASRGGLAGGGTGELFFGEGSRLTVL.

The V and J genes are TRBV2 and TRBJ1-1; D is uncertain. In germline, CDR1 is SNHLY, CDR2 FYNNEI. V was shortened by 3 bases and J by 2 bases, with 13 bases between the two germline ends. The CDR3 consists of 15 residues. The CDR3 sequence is CASSDSAGINTEAFF. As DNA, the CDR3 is TGTGCCAGCAGTGATTCCGCAGGTATTAACACTGAAGCTTTCTTT.

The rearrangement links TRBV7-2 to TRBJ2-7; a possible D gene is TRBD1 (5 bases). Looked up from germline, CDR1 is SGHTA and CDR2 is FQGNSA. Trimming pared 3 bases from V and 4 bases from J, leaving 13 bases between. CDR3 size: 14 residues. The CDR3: CASSLAGRSYEQYF. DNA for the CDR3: TGTGCCAGCAGCTTGGCAGGGCGTTCGTACGAGCAGTACTTC.

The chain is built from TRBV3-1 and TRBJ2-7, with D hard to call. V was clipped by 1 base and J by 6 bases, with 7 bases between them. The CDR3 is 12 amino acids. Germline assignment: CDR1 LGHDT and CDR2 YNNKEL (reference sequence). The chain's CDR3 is CASSQVRSEQYF. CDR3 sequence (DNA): TGTGCCAGCAGCCAAGTCCGTTCCGAGCAGTACTTC.

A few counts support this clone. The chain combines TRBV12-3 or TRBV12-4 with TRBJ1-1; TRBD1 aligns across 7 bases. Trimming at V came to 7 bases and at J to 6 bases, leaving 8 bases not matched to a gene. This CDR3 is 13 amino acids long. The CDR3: CASILRQGSEAFF. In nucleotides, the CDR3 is TGTGCCAGCATTCTCCGACAGGGATCTGAAGCTTTCTTT.

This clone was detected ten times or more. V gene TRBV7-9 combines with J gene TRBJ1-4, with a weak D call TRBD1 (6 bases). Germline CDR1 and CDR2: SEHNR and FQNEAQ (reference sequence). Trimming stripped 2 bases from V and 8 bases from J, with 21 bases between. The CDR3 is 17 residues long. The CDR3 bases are TGTGCCAGCAGCTTATATATTAGCGGGGGCAGATGGGAAAAACTGTTTTTT. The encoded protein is CASSLYISGGRWEKLFF.

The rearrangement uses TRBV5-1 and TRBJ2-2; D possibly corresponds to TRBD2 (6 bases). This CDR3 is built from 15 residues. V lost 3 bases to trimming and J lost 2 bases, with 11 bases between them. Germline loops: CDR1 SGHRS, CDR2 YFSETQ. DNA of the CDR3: TGCGCCAGCAGCTGGAGGGCCGGTAACACCGGGGAGCTGTTTTTT. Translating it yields CASSWRAGNTGELFF.

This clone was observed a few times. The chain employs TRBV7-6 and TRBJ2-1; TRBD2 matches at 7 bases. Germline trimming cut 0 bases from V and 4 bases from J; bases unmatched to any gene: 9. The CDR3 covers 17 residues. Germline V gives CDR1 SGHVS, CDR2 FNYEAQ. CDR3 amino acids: CASSLAGRAVGYNEQFF. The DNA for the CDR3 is TGTGCCAGCAGCTTAGCGGGGAGGGCAGTCGGGTACAATGAGCAGTTCTTC. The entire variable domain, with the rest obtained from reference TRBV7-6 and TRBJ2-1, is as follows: GAGVSQSPRYKVTKRGQDVALRCDPISGHVSLYWYRQALGQGPEFLTYFNYEAQQDKSGLPNDRFSAERPEGSISTLTIQRTEQRDSAMYRCASSLAGRAVGYNEQFFGPGTRLTVL.

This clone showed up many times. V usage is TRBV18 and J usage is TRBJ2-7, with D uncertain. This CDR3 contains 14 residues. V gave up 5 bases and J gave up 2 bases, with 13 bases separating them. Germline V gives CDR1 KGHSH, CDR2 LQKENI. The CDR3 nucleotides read TGTGCCAGCTCAGGGCCAGTCAATCCCTACGAGCAGTACTTC. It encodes CASSGPVNPYEQYF.

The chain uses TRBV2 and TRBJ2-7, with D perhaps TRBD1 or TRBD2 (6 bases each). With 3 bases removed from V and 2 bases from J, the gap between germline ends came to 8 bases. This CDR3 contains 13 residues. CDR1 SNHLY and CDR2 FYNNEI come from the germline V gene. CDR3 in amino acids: CASSERDTYEQYF. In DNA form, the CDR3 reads TGTGCCAGCAGTGAGCGGGACACCTACGAGCAGTACTTC.

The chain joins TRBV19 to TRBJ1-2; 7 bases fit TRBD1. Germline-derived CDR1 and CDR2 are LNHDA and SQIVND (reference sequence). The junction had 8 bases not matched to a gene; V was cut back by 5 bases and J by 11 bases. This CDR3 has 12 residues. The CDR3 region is CASSEGAGGYTF. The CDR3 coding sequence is TGTGCCAGTAGTGAGGGGGCGGGAGGATACACCTTC.

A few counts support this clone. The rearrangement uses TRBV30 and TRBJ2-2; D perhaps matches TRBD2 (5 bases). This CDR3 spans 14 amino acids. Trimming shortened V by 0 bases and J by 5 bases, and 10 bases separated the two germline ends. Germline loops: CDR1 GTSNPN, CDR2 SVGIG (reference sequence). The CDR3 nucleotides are TGTGCCTGGAGTGTGACGAGAGGGACCGGGGAGCTGTTTTTT. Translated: CAWSVTRGTGELFF.

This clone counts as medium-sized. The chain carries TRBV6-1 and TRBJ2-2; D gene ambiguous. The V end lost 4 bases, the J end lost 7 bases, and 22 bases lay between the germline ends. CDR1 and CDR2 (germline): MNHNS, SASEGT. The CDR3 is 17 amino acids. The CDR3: CASSAKRVGERSGELFF. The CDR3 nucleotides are TGTGCCAGCAGTGCCAAACGGGTTGGGGAACGTAGCGGGGAGCTGTTTTTT.

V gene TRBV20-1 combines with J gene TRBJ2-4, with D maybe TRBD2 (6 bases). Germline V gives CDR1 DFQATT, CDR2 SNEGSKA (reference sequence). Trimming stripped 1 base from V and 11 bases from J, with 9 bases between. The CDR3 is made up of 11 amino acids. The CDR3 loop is CSARGLEVQYF. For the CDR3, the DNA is TGCAGTGCTAGAGGACTAGAGGTTCAGTACTTC.

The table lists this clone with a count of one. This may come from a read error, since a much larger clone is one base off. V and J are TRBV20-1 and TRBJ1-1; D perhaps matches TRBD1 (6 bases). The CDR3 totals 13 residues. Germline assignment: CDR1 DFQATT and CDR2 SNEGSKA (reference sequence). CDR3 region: CSSSGGAGAEAFF. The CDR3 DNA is TGCAGTTCTAGCGGGGGCGCGGGTGCTGAAGCTTTCTTT.

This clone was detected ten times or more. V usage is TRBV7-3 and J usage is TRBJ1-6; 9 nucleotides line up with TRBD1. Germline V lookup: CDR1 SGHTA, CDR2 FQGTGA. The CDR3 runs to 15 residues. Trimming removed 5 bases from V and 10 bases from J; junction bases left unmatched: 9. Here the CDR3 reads CASSRTGQGNSPLHF. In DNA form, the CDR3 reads TGTGCCAGCAGCCGCACCGGACAGGGGAACTCACCCCTCCACTTT.

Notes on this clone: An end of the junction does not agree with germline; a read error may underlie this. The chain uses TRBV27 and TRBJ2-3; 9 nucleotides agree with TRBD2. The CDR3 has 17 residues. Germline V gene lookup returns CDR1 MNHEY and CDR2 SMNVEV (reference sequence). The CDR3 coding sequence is TGTGCCAGCAGTCCGACCGGGGCGGGAGGGGTAGCAGATGCGCAGTATTTT. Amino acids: CASSPTGAGGVADAQYF.

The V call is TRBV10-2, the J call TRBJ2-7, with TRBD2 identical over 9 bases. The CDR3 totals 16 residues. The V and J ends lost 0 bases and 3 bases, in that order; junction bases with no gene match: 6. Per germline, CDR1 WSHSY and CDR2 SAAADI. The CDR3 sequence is CASSESGTSRNYEQYF. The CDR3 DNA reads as TGCGCCAGCAGTGAGTCTGGGACTAGCCGAAACTACGAGCAGTACTTC.

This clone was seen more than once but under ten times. CDR3 in DNA: TGTGCCACCCGGACTAGCGGGAGCCACGAGCAGTACTTC. Protein: CATRTSGSHEQYF. The chain recombines TRBV6-1 with TRBJ2-7; TRBD2 agrees at 13 bases. CDR3 length: 13 residues. Looked up from germline, CDR1 is MNHNS and CDR2 is SASEGT. V lost 10 bases, J lost 5 bases, and 5 bases stayed unmatched.

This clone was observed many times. The CDR3 DNA reads TGTGCCAGCAGCGTAGTTATGGACCCAGGCATTTCTTTCTTT. Its translation is CASSVVMDPGISFF. This sequence joins TRBV9 and TRBJ1-1; the D is unclear. The germline V and J ends were trimmed by 0 bases and 12 bases, with 18 bases remaining between them. CDR3 length: 14 residues. CDR1 and CDR2 (germline): SGDLS, YYNGEE.

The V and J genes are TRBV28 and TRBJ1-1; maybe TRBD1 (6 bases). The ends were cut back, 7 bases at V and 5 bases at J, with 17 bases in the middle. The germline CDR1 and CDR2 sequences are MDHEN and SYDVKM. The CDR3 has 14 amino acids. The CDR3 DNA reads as TGTGCCAGCACCCCCCGGTCAGGGGTAACTGAAGCTTTCTTT. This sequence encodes CASTPRSGVTEAFF.

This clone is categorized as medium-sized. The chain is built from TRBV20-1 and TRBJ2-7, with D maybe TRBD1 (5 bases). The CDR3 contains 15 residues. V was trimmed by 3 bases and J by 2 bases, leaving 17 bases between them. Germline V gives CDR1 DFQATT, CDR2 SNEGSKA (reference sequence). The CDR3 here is CSARGPLGMAYEQYF. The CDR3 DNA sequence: TGCAGTGCTAGGGGGCCCCTGGGGATGGCCTACGAGCAGTACTTC.

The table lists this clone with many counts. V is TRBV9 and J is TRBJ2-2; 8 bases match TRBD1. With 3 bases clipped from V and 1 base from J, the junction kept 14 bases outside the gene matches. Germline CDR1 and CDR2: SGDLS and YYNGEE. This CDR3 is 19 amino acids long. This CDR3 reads CASSDIGTGTGMNTGELFF. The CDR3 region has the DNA TGTGCCAGCAGCGACATAGGGACAGGTACGGGGATGAACACCGGGGAGCTGTTTTTT.

CDR3 loop: CASGRTGIETQYF. The CDR3 nucleotides are TGTGCCAGCGGAAGGACAGGGATAGAGACCCAGTACTTC. The rearrangement joins TRBV27 to TRBJ2-5, with TRBD1 identical over 8 bases. The CDR3 is 13 amino acids. Germline CDR1 and CDR2: MNHEY and SMNVEV (reference sequence). J gave up 4 bases and V 8 bases, and 6 bases lay outside the gene matches.

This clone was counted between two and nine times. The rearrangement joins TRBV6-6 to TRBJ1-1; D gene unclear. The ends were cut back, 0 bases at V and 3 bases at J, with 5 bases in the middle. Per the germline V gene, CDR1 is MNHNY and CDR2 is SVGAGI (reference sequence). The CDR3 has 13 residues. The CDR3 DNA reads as TGTGCCAGCAGTTACTCTGTGGACACTGAAGCTTTCTTT. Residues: CASSYSVDTEAFF.

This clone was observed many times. CDR3 protein: CASSPSNRPNTEAFF. CDR3 in DNA: TGTGCCAGCTCACCAAGTAACAGGCCGAACACTGAAGCTTTCTTT. This rearrangement joins TRBV18 to TRBJ1-1, with D possibly matching TRBD1 (5 bases). This CDR3 has 15 residues. The V end lost 2 bases, the J end lost 1 base, and 11 bases lay between the germline ends. Germline V gives CDR1 KGHSH, CDR2 LQKENI.

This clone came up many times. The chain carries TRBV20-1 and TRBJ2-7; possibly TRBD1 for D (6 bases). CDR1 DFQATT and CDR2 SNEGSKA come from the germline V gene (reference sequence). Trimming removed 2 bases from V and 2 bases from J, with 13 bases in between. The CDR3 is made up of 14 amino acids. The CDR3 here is CSARRQAGAYEQYF. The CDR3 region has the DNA TGCAGTGCTAGAAGACAGGCCGGAGCCTACGAGCAGTACTTC.

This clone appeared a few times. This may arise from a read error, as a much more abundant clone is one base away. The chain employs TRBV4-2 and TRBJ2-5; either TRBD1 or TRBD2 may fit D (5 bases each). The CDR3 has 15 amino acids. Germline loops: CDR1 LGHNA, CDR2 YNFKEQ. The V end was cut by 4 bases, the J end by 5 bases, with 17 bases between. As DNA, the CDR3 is TGTGCCAGCAGCCTAGCCGGGGCCGCCAGCGAGACCCAGTACTTC. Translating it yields CASSLAGAASETQYF.